This TCR beta chain appears in the sequencing data of a study of naive and memory T cell subsets. The CDR3 totals 14 residues. With 5 bases clipped from V and 3 bases from J, the junction kept 0 bases outside the gene matches. Germline V CDR1 and CDR2: DFQATT, SNEGSKA (reference sequence). Four PCR rounds used nested alpha and beta constant region primers plus the SP2 primer. TCRdb reprocessed the 5' RACE reads via MiXCR and lists one record per CDR3 protein. The sample has tens of thousands of distinct CDR3 sequences, under 10% seen once. A UMI-containing oligonucleotide was joined by 3' ligation to the TCR cDNA template.

The J gene is TRBJ2-1, the V gene TRBV20-1; 14 nucleotides line up with TRBD2. This receptor was identified in a female donor in good health. This CDR3 reads CSAGTSGGYNEQFF. CDR3 coding DNA: TGCAGTGCTGGGACTAGCGGGGGCTACAATGAGCAGTTCTTC.